The 4 T cell receptor beta chains listed next were all sequenced from one sample in a study of cytomegalovirus exposure and HLA in healthy donors. The study ran its PCR with 60 Vbeta and 13 Jbeta primers. The repertoire was sequenced with immunoSEQ multiplex PCR; TCRdb's copy has only in-frame clones and lacks some. The sample contains about 190,000 clones, over 70% of which appear only once. Input material: PBMCs. The receptors stem from a woman aged 18-30 years in good health and CMV-seronegative.

In regard to this clone: The junction and the germline gene differ at one end; a read error may be behind it. The chain joins TRBV20-1 to TRBJ1-2, with TRBD1 as a possible D gene (5 bases). This CDR3 region has 10 residues. The germline gives CDR1 DFQATT, CDR2 SNEGSKA (reference sequence). CDR3 sequence reads: CSARDSSNTF. Here the CDR3 DNA reads TGCAGTGCCAGAGACAGTTCGAACACCTTC.

V and J are TRBV6-1 and TRBJ1-1; 7 bases are a match to TRBD1. Germline V CDR1 and CDR2: MNHNS, SASEGT. The CDR3 loop spans 13 amino acids. V shed 2 bases and J 7 bases; nucleotides not matched to a gene: 4. The CDR3 DNA sequence: TGTGCCAGCAGTGAACTCAGGGGGAATGAAGCTTTCTTT. Translated: CASSELRGNEAFF.

The J gene is TRBJ1-1, the V gene TRBV2, with D possibly TRBD1 on 5 matching bases. Germline assignment: CDR1 SNHLY and CDR2 FYNNEI. This CDR3 spans 15 amino acids. Trimming took 7 bases from V and 5 from J, leaving 20 bases between them. Here the CDR3 reads CASTSGGGVGTEAFF. The CDR3 DNA sequence: TGTGCCAGCACCAGTGGGGGAGGGGTGGGGACTGAAGCTTTCTTT.

The chain's CDR3 is CASQPSRSPYEQYF. The CDR3 nucleotides are TGTGCCAGCCAACCAAGCAGGTCACCCTACGAGCAGTACTTC. V usage is TRBV28 and J usage is TRBJ2-5; D not resolved. The closer fit of TRBJ2-7 to the DNA end suggests the J call may be wrong. The CDR3 consists of 14 residues. The germline CDR1 and CDR2 sequences are MDHEN and SYDVKM.